This T cell receptor (beta chain) derives from a study of neoadjuvant nivolumab and ipilimumab in lung cancer. Study-wide context: Patients got nivolumab 3 mg/kg on days 1, 15 and 29; combination added ipilimumab 1 mg/kg day 1. Study-wide findings and caveats: Resected-tumor TCR richness correlated positively with pretherapy blood richness.

Per the germline V gene, CDR1 is MNHNS and CDR2 is SASEGT. This CDR3 region has 13 residues. Sequencing was performed with immunoSEQ multiplex PCR; in TCRdb, only in-frame clones are kept and a portion is missing. There are about 23,000 clones in the sample; less than 85% occur only once, and 20% to 25% lies in the top ten. Of note for this clone: What it binds is not known. A read error may produce the germline difference seen at one junction end.

The sample consisted of peripheral blood, taken before neoadjuvant nivolumab, alone or with ipilimumab. This clonotype originated in an adult with non-small cell lung cancer. This sequence joins TRBV6-1 and TRBJ1-2; D is possibly TRBD1 (6 bases). CDR3 bases: TGTGCCAGCAGTGCTGAATCCCTGGGGGGCCCAGAATTC. Amino acid sequence: CASSAESLGGPEF.